This T cell receptor beta chain stems from a study of CD8+ T cells in alopecia areata. It was cDNA, reverse transcribed from extracted RNA, that served as the sequencing template. Only in-frame clones appear in the TCRdb table, and some are missing; sequencing was by immunoSEQ multiplex PCR. The sample carries roughly 100,000 clones, over 75% recorded once. The CDR3 extends over 14 amino acids. The V and J ends lost 0 bases and 1 base respectively, with 7 bases between them. CDR1 is SQVTM, CDR2 ANQGSEA, per germline. Regarding treatment: oral pan-JAK inhibitor, 5-10 mg twice daily. Alopecia areata patients had lesional scalp punch biopsies and peripheral blood taken from them.

The chain uses TRBV29-1 and TRBJ1-3, with D unresolved. Sequencing was performed on CD8+ T cells sorted from blood, taken around week 31, from a patient treated with tofacitinib. The receptor comes from a human donor with alopecia areata. The CDR3 sequence is CSVEDRQSGNTIYF. In nucleotides, the CDR3 is TGCAGCGTTGAAGATCGGCAGTCTGGAAACACCATATATTTT.